The 21 T cell receptor beta chains below come from one sample, sequenced in a study of identical twins. TCRdb processed the 5' RACE reads anew with MiXCR; each CDR3 protein has one entry. The repertoire holds approximately 490,000 distinct CDR3 sequences, with approximately 20% as singletons. The sample also formed part of further work on yellow fever vaccine responses in identical twins.

Sequencing was performed on CD4+ T cells sorted from blood. Receptors were obtained from a woman between 18 and 29 years old in good health.

In its sample, this clonotype was seen a few times. The rearrangement joins TRBV3-1 to TRBJ2-7, with a possible D match to TRBD2 (5 bases). This CDR3 has 15 residues. Trimming stripped 2 bases from V and 5 bases from J, with 16 bases between. The germline gives CDR1 LGHDT, CDR2 YNNKEL (reference sequence). The CDR3 nucleotides read TGTGCCAGCAGCCAACCGGGAAGAAGAGGCGACGAGCAGTACTTC. Translating it yields CASSQPGRRGDEQYF.

The V call is TRBV5-1, the J call TRBJ2-3; D call uncertain. Per the germline V gene, CDR1 is SGHRS and CDR2 is YFSETQ. This CDR3 region has 16 residues. Trimming pared 0 bases from V and 4 bases from J, leaving 15 bases between. CDR3: CASSLVGNGFADTQYF. The CDR3 region has the DNA TGCGCCAGCAGCTTGGTGGGGAATGGTTTCGCAGATACGCAGTATTTT.

This chain joins TRBV5-1 and TRBJ2-2, with 10 bases that match TRBD1. The CDR3 loop spans 13 amino acids. Trimming removed 7 bases from V and 7 bases from J; junction bases left unmatched: 4. In germline, CDR1 is SGHRS, CDR2 YFSETQ. The CDR3 sequence: CASPGQGNGELFF. The CDR3 DNA sequence: TGCGCCAGCCCGGGACAGGGGAACGGGGAGCTGTTTTTT.

This chain links TRBV27 with TRBJ2-5; D might be TRBD1 (6 bases). This CDR3 comprises 15 residues. V was trimmed by 0 bases and J by 4 bases, leaving 12 bases between them. Per germline, CDR1 MNHEY and CDR2 SMNVEV (reference sequence). As DNA, the CDR3 is TGTGCCAGCAGTTTATCGTGGGGGCGCGGAGAGACCCAGTACTTC. This translates into CASSLSWGRGETQYF.

The chain employs TRBV6-5 and TRBJ1-1, with D tentatively TRBD1 (5 bases). The CDR3 loop spans 11 amino acids. CDR1 is MNHEY, CDR2 SVGAGI, per germline. The V end lost 6 bases, the J end lost 6 bases, and 8 bases lay between the germline ends. CDR3 nucleotide sequence: TGTGCCAGCAGAGGGGTGGCTGAAGCTTTCTTT. It codes for CASRGVAEAFF.

The chain links TRBV28 to TRBJ1-1; D uncertain. Germline V gene data show CDR1 as MDHEN and CDR2 as SYDVKM. V lost 7 bases and J 4 bases, leaving 10 bases between the germline ends. This CDR3 has 12 amino acids. The DNA of the CDR3 is TGTGCCAGCATCTCCGGGTTCACTGAAGCTTTCTTT. Translation: CASISGFTEAFF.

The V gene is TRBV28, the J gene TRBJ1-6; D is perhaps TRBD1 (6 bases). Germline V gene sequence: CDR1 MDHEN, CDR2 SYDVKM. The CDR3 sequence is 13 residues long. Deletions cut 6 bases from V and 7 bases from J, with 10 bases between. CDR3 sequence: CASRDRFNSPLHF. CDR3 nucleotides: TGTGCCAGCAGAGACAGGTTCAATTCACCCCTCCACTTT.

The table lists this clonotype with many counts. J is TRBJ2-5 and V is TRBV12-3 or TRBV12-4; D unresolved. Deletions cut 3 bases from V and 4 bases from J, with 9 bases between. This CDR3 has 13 amino acids. CDR3: CASSLGEAETQYF. CDR3 sequence (DNA): TGTGCCAGCAGTTTGGGCGAGGCAGAGACCCAGTACTTC.

CDR3 residues: CASSPGHPSNQPQHF. In DNA, the CDR3 is TGTGCCAGCAGTCCGGGACACCCTAGCAATCAGCCCCAGCATTTT. The chain has TRBV12-3 or TRBV12-4 and TRBJ1-5; D may be TRBD1 (6 bases). The V and J ends lost 5 bases and 0 bases respectively, with 11 bases between them. The CDR3 totals 15 residues.

The chain uses TRBV28 and TRBJ2-5, with 7 bases lining up with TRBD2. Germline-derived CDR1 and CDR2 are MDHEN and SYDVKM. Trimming took 6 bases from V and 1 from J; bases not matched to a gene: 5. The CDR3 is 14 amino acids. The CDR3 loop reads CASREGGPQETQYF. CDR3 sequence (DNA): TGTGCCAGCAGGGAGGGAGGGCCCCAAGAGACCCAGTACTTC.

The chain carries TRBV18 and TRBJ2-1, with D possibly being TRBD2 (6 bases). Trimming removed 0 bases from V and 7 bases from J, with 16 bases in between. The CDR3 runs 16 residues. Per germline, CDR1 KGHSH and CDR2 LQKENI. The CDR3 DNA reads as TGTGCCAGCTCACCACCCTCAAGGGAGGCGGGGAATGAGCAGTTCTTC. Its translation is CASSPPSREAGNEQFF.

With respect to this clonotype: The junction differs from germline at one of its ends, possibly a read error. The rearrangement joins TRBV20-1 to TRBJ2-1, with 8 bases that match TRBD1. The germline V gene encodes CDR1 DFQATT and CDR2 SNEGSKA (reference sequence). CDR3 size: 14 residues. The CDR3 DNA reads TGCGGTGCTAGTAGGCAGGGGGCTTGGGGTGAGCAGTTCTTC. Translation: CGASRQGAWGEQFF.

This clonotype showed up just a few times. V gene TRBV7-2 combines with J gene TRBJ2-7, with D perhaps TRBD1 (6 bases). V was shortened by 5 bases and J by 0 bases, with 17 bases between the two germline ends. The CDR3 consists of 16 residues. Germline lookup yields CDR1 SGHTA and CDR2 FQGNSA. This CDR3 is CASSASRDKVSYEQYF. CDR3 coding DNA: TGTGCCAGCAGCGCATCCCGGGACAAGGTCTCCTACGAGCAGTACTTC.

The sample holds a few counts of this clonotype. The chain has TRBV12-3 or TRBV12-4 and TRBJ1-2; weak D call: TRBD1 (5 bases). V lost 1 base and J lost 6, with 9 bases in between. The CDR3 consists of 13 residues. The CDR3 loop is CASSLDGTDGYTF. The CDR3 bases are TGTGCCAGCAGTTTAGATGGGACGGATGGCTACACCTTC.

This clonotype was seen only a few times. The chain links TRBV5-1 to TRBJ2-7; D ambiguous. V was trimmed by 0 bases and J by 0 bases, leaving 13 bases between them. Germline V CDR1 and CDR2: SGHRS, YFSETQ. The CDR3 totals 16 residues. Written as DNA, the CDR3 is TGCGCCAGCAGCTTGGCCTCGGTGGGAAGCTCCTACGAGCAGTACTTC. Translating gives CASSLASVGSSYEQYF.

This clonotype showed up just a few times. The gene calls are TRBV27 and TRBJ1-2, with 8 bases fitting TRBD1. The CDR3 totals 15 residues. Germline V gene data show CDR1 as MNHEY and CDR2 as SMNVEV (reference sequence). The junction had 10 bases not matched to a gene; V was cut back by 6 bases and J by 4 bases. CDR3 loop: CASRSLGQGSYGYTF. In nucleotides, the CDR3 is TGTGCCAGCAGGAGCCTAGGACAGGGCAGCTATGGCTACACCTTC.

This clonotype was counted between two and nine times. This chain joins TRBV5-1 and TRBJ1-1; no reliable D call. V lost 4 bases and J lost 4, with 20 bases in between. Germline V gene sequence: CDR1 SGHRS, CDR2 YFSETQ. This CDR3 is 16 amino acids long. The CDR3 DNA reads TGCGCCAGCAGCCCGGCCTCAGTTGCGGCCTCCACTGAAGCTTTCTTT. This codes for CASSPASVAASTEAFF. Drawing the rest from reference TRBV5-1 and TRBJ1-1, the complete variable domain is KAGVTQTPRYLIKTRGQQVTLSCSPISGHRSVSWYQQTPGQGLQFLFEYFSETQRNKGNFPGRFSGRQFSNSRSEMNVSTLELGDSALYLCASSPASVAASTEAFFGQGTRLTVV.

The V and J genes are TRBV28 and TRBJ2-5; no definite D call. Trimming took off 3 bases at V and 5 bases at J, with 10 bases between the two ends. This CDR3 has 13 residues. CDR1 and CDR2 from the germline V gene are MDHEN and SYDVKM. The CDR3 region has the DNA TGTGCCAGCAGTTTTGGGGTTCTCGAGACCCAGTACTTC. Its protein product is CASSFGVLETQYF.

The chain has TRBV18 and TRBJ2-2; no clear D. The CDR3 covers 16 residues. Trimming cost V 2 bases and J 3 bases, with 13 bases left between them. The germline CDR1 and CDR2 sequences are KGHSH and LQKENI. CDR3 protein: CASSPYLVRDTGELFF. The CDR3 nucleotides read TGTGCCAGCTCACCATATCTCGTCCGCGACACCGGGGAGCTGTTTTTT. The whole variable domain, remainder taken from reference TRBV18 and TRBJ2-2, is NAGVMQNPRHLVRRRGQEARLRCSPMKGHSHVYWYRQLPEEGLKFMVYLQKENIIDESGMPKERFSAEFPKEGPSILRIQQVVRGDSAAYFCASSPYLVRDTGELFFGEGSRLTVL.

A few counts support this clonotype. The chain couples TRBV27 to TRBJ2-4; D unresolved. Per the germline V gene, CDR1 is MNHEY and CDR2 is SMNVEV (reference sequence). This CDR3 is 13 amino acids long. V lost 5 bases and J lost 5, with 10 bases in between. The CDR3 protein is CASSTQNQNIQYF. Here the CDR3 DNA reads TGTGCCAGCAGTACACAGAACCAAAACATTCAGTACTTC.

This chain connects TRBV5-1 to TRBJ2-5; the match to TRBD1 covers 8 bases. V lost 4 bases, J lost 2 bases, and 4 bases stayed unmatched. Per germline, CDR1 SGHRS and CDR2 YFSETQ. The CDR3 extends over 14 amino acids. This CDR3 reads CASSIGQGQETQYF. As DNA, the CDR3 is TGCGCCAGCAGCATAGGACAGGGACAAGAGACCCAGTACTTC.